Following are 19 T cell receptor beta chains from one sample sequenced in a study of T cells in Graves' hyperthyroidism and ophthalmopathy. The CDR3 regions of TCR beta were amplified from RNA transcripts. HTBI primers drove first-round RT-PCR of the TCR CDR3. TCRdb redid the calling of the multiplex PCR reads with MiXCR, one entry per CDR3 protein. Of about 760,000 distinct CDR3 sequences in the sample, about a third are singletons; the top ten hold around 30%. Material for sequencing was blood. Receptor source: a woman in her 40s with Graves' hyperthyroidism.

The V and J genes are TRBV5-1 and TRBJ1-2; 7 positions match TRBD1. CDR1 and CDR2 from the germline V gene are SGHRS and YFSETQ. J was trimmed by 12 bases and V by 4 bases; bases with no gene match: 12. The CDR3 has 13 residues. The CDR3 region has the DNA TGCGCCAGCAGCGAACAGGGGTCTCCGCTAGACACCTTC. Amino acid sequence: CASSEQGSPLDTF.

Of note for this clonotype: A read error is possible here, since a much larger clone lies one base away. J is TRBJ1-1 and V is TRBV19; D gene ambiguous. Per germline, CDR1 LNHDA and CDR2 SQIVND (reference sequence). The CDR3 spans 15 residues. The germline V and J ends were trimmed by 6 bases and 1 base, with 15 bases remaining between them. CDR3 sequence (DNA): TGTGCCAGTAGCCGAATTCTCAGACCGAACACTGAAGCTTTCTTT. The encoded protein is CASSRILRPNTEAFF.

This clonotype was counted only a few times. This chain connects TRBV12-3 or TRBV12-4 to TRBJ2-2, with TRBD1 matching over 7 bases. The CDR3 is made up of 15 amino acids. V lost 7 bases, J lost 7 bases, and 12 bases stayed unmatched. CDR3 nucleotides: TGTGCCAGCACCCCTGGGACAGTTCTCGGCGGGGAGCTGTTTTTT. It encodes CASTPGTVLGGELFF.

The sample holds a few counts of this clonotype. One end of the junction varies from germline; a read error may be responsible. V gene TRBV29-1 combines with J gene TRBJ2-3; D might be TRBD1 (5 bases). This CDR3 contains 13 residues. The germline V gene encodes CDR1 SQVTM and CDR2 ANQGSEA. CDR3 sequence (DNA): TGCAGCGTTGACAGCGCAAGCACAGGTACGCAGTATTTT. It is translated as CSVDSASTGTQYF.

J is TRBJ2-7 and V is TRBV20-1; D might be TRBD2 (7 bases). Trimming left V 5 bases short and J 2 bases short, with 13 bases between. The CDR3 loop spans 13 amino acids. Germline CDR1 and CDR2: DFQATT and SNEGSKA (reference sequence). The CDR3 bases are TGCAGTGCTGGCGGGGGCCAAGCCTACGAGCAGTACTTC. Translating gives CSAGGGQAYEQYF.

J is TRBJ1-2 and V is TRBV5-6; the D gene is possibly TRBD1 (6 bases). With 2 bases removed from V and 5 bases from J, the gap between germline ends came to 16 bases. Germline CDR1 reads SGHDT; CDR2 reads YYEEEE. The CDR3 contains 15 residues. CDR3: CASSFPTGSGYGYTF. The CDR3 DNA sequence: TGTGCCAGCAGCTTCCCTACAGGGAGTGGGTATGGCTACACCTTC.

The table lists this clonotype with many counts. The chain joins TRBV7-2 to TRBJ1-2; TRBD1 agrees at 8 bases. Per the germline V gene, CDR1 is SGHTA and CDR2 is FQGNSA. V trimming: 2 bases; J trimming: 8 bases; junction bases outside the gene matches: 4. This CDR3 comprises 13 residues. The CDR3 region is CASSLPQGGGYTF. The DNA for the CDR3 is TGTGCCAGCAGCTTACCACAGGGGGGAGGCTACACCTTC.

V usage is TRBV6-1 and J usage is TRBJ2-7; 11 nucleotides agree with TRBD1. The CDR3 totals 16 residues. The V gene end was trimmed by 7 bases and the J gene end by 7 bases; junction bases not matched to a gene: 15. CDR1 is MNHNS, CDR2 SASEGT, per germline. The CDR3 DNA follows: TGTGCCAGCACTAAAAAGCCGGGACAGGGGGTGGGGGAGCAGTACTTC. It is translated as CASTKKPGQGVGEQYF.

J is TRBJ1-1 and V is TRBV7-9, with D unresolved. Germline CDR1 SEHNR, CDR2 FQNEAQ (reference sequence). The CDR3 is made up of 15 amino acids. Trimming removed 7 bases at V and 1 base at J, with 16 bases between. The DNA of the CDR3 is TGTGCCAGCACTCCCGGCGGCGGCAGGAACACTGAAGCTTTCTTT. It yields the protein CASTPGGGRNTEAFF.

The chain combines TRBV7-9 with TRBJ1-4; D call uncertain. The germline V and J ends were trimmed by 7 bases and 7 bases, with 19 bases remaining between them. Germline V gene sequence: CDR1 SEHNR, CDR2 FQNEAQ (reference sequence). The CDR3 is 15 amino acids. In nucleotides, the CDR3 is TGTGCCAGCACCCGAACTAGAACGGAAGGTGAAAAACTGTTTTTT. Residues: CASTRTRTEGEKLFF.

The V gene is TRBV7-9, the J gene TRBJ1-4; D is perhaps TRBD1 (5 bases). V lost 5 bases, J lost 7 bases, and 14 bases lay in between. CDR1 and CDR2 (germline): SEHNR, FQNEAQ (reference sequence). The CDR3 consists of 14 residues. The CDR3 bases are TGTGCCAGCAGCGCCAGGGCGTGGGGTGAAAAACTGTTTTTT. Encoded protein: CASSARAWGEKLFF.

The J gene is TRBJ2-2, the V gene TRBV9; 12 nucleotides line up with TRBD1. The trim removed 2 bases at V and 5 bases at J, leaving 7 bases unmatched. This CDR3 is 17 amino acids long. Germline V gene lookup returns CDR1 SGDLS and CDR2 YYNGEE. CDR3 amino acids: CASSVGQGAPGTGELFF. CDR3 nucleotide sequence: TGTGCCAGCAGCGTGGGACAGGGGGCGCCCGGGACCGGGGAGCTGTTTTTT.

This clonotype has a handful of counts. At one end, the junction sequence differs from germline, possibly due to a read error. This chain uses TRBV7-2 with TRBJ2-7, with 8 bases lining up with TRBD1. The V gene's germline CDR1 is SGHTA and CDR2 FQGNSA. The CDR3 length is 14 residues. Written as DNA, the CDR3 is TGCGCCAGCAGCCCGATGACAGGGGCATACGAGCAGTACTTC. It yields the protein CASSPMTGAYEQYF.

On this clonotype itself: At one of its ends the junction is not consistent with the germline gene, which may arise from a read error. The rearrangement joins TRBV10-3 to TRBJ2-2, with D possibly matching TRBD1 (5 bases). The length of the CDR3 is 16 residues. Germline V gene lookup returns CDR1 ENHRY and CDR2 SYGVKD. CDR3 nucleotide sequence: TGTGCCAGCAGTTCCTTGGGGCGTAGTTACACCGGGGAGCTGTTTTTT. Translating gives CASSSLGRSYTGELFF.

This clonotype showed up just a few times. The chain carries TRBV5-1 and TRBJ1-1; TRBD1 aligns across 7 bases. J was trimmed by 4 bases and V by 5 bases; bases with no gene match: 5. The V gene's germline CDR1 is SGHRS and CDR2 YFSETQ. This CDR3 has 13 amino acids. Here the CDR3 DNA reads TGCGCCAGCAGTGAGGGGGCGAGCACTGAAGCTTTCTTT. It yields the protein CASSEGASTEAFF.

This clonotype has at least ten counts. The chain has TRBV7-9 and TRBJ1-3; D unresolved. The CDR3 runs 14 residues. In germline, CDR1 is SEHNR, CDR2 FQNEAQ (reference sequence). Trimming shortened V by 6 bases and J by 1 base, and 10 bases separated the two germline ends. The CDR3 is CASRPRWSGNTIYF. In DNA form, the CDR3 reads TGTGCCAGCAGGCCAAGGTGGTCTGGAAACACCATATATTTT.

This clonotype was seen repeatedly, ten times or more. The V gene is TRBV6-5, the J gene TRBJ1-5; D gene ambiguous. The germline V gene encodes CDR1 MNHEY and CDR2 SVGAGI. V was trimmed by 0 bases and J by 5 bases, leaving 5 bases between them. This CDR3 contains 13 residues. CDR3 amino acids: CASSYSWDQPQHF. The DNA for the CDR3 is TGTGCCAGCAGTTACTCTTGGGATCAGCCCCAGCATTTT.

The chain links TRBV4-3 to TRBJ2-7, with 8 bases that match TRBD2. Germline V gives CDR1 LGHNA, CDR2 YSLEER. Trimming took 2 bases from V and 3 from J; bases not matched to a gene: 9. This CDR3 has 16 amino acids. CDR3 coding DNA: TGCGCCAGCAGCCAATCTGCGAGCGGGAGAGGCTACGAGCAGTACTTC. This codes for CASSQSASGRGYEQYF.

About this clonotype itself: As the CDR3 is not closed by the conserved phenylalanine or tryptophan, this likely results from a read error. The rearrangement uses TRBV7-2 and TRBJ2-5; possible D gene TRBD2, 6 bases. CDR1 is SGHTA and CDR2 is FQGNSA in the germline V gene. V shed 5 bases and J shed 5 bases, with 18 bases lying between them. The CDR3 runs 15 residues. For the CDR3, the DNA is TGTGCCAGCAGCACCCGGGGGACCCGCGCGGAGACCCAGTACCTC. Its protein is CASSTRGTRAETQYL.